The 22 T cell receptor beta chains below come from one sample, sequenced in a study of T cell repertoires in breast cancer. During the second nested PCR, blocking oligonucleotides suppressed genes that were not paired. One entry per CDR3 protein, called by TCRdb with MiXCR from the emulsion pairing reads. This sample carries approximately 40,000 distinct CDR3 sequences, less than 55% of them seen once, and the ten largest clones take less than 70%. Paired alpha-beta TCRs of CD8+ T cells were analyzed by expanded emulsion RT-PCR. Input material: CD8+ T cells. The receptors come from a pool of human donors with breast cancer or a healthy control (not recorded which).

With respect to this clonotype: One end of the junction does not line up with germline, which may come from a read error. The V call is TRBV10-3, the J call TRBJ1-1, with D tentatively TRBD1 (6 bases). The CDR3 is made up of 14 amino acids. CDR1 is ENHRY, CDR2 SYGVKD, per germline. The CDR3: CAISSPTRDTEASF. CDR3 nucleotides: TGTGCCATCAGTTCTCCAACGAGGGACACTGAAGCTTCCTTT.

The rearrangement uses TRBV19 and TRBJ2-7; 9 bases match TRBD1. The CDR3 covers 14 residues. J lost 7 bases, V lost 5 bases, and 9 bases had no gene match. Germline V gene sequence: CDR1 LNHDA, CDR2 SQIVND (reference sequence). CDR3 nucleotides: TGTGCCAGTAGTCCACGGACAGGGGAGGATGAGCAGTACTTC. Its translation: CASSPRTGEDEQYF.

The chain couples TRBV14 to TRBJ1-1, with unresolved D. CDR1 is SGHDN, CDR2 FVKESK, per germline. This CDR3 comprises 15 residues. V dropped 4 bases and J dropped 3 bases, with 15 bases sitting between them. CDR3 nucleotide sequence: TGTGCCAGCAGCCGGGCAGACCAGCTGGACACTGAAGCTTTCTTT. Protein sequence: CASSRADQLDTEAFF.

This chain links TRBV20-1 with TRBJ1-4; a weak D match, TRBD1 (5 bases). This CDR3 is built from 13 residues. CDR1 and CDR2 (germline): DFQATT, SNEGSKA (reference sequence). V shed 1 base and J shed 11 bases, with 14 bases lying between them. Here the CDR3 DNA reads TGCAGTGCTAGAGCCCGGGACTTTGGGAAACTGTTTTTT. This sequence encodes CSARARDFGKLFF.

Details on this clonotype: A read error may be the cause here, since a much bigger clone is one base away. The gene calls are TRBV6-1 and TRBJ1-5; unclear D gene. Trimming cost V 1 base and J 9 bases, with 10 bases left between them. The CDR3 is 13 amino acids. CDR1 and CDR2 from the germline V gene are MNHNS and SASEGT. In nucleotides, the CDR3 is TGTGCCAGCAGTGAAGATGGGGAGGGGCCCCAGCATTTT. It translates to CASSEDGEGPQHF.

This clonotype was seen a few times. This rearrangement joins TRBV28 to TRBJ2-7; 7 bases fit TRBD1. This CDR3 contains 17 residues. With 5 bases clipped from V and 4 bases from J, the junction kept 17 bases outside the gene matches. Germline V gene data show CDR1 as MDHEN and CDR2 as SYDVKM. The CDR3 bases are TGTGCCAGCAGTCCTCATGGACAGGTCCTCCTATCATACGAGCAGTACTTC. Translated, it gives CASSPHGQVLLSYEQYF. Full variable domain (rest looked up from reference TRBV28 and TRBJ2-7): DVKVTQSSRYLVKRTGEKVFLECVQDMDHENMFWYRQDPGLGLRLIYFSYDVKMKEKGDIPEGYSVSREKKERFSLILESASTNQTSMYLCASSPHGQVLLSYEQYFGPGTRLTVT.

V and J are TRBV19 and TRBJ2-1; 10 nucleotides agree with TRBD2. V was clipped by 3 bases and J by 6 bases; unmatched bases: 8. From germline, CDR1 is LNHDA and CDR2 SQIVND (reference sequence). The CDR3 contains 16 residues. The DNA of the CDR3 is TGTGCCAGTAGTATGGGAGCGGCTAGCGGGGGCAATGAGCAGTTCTTC. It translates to CASSMGAASGGNEQFF.

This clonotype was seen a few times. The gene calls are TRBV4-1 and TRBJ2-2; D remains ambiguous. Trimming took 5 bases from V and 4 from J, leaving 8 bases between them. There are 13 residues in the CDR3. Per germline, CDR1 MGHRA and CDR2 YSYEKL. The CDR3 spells CASSFGLTGELFF. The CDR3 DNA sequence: TGCGCCAGCAGCTTCGGTCTCACCGGGGAGCTGTTTTTT.

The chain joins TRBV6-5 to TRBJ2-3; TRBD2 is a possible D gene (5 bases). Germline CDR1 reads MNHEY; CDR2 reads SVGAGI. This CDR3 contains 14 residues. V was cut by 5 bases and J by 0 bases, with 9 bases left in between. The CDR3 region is CASSTGGSTDTQYF. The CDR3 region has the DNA TGTGCCAGCAGTACTGGAGGTAGCACAGATACGCAGTATTTT.

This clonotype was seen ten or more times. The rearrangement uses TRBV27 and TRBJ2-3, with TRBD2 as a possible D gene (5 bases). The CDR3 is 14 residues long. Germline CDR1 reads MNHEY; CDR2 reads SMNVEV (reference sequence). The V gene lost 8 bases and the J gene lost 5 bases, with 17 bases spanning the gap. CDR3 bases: TGTGCCAGCGGAAGAGGGTCCGGTAGAGATACGCAGTATTTT. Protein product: CASGRGSGRDTQYF.

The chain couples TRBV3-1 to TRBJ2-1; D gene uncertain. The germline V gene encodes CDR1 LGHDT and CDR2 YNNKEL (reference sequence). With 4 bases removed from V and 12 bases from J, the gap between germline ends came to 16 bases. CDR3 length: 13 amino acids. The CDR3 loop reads CASSPRNEVVQFF. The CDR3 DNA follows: TGTGCCAGCAGCCCCCGCAATGAGGTTGTGCAGTTCTTC.

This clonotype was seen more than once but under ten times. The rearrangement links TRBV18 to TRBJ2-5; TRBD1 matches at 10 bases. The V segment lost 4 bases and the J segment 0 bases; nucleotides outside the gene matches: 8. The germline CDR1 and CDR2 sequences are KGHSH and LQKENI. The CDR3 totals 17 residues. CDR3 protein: CASSLQTGGPYQETQYF. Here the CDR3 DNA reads TGTGCCAGCTCACTACAGACAGGGGGCCCGTACCAAGAGACCCAGTACTTC.

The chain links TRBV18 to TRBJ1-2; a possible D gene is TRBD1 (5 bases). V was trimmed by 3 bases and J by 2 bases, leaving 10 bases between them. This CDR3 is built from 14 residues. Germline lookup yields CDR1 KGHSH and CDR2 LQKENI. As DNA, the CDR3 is TGTGCCAGCTCACCCTCCCGGGACAACTATGGCTACACCTTC. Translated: CASSPSRDNYGYTF.

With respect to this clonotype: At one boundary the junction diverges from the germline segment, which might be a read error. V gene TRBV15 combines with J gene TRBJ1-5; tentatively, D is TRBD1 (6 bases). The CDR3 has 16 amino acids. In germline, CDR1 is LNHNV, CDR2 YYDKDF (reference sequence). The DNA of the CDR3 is TGTGCCACCAGCCCGAAGTGGGGGGCAAGCAGTCAGCCCCAGCATTTT. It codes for CATSPKWGASSQPQHF.

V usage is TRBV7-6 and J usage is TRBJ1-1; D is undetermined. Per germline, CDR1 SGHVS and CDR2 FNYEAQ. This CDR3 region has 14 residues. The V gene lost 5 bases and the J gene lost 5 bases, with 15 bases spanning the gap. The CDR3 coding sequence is TGTGCCAGCAGCACACCGGGAGGTATAACTGAAGCTTTCTTT. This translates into CASSTPGGITEAFF.

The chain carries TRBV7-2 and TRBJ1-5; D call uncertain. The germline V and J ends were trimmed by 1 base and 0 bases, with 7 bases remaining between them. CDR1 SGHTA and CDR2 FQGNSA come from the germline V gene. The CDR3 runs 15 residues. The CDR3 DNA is TGTGCCAGCAGCTTAGGGGTTATTAGCAATCAGCCCCAGCATTTT. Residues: CASSLGVISNQPQHF.

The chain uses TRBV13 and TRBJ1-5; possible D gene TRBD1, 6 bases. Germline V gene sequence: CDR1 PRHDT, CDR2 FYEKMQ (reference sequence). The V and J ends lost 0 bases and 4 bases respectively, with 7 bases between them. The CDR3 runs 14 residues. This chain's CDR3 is CASSLGDRNQPQHF. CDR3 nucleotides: TGTGCCAGCAGCTTAGGGGACAGAAATCAGCCCCAGCATTTT.

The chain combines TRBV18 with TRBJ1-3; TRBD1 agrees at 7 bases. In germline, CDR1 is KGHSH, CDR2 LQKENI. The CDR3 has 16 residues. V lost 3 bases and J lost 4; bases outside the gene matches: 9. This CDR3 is CASSPAVTGIGNTIYF. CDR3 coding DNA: TGTGCCAGCTCACCTGCCGTGACAGGGATCGGAAACACCATATATTTT.

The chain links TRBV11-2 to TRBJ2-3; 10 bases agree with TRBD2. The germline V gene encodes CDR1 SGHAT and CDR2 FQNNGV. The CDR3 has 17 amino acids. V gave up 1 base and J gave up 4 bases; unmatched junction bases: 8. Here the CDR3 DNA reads TGTGCCAGCAGCTTAGTTCTTTCTAGCGGGAGCTCAGATACGCAGTATTTT. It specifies CASSLVLSSGSSDTQYF.

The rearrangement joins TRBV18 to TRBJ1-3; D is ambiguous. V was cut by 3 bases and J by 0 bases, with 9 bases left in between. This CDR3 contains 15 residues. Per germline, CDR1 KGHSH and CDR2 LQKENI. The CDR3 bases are TGTGCCAGCTCACCGCCAGCGGTCTCTGGAAACACCATATATTTT. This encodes CASSPPAVSGNTIYF.

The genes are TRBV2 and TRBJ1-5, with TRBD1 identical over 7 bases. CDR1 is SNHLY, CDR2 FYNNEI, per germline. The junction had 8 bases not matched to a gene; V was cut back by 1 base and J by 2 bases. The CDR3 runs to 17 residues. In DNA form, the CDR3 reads TGTGCCAGCAGTGAAGGACCCCACAGGGGAGGCAATCAGCCCCAGCATTTT. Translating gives CASSEGPHRGGNQPQHF.

The CDR3 here is CASSQESTPGQRSTDTQYF. The CDR3 DNA reads as TGCGCCAGCAGCCAAGAGTCCACCCCGGGACAGCGTAGCACAGATACGCAGTATTTT. The V and J genes are TRBV4-1 and TRBJ2-3; 7 nucleotides match TRBD1. V lost 0 bases, J lost 0 bases, and 12 bases stayed unmatched. The CDR3 is 19 amino acids. Germline assignment: CDR1 MGHRA and CDR2 YSYEKL.